This T cell receptor (beta chain) was captured in a study of T cell repertoires in cytomegalovirus infection. Study-wide background: Indications came from public TCR beta signatures; they pointed to CMV infection and to a matching HLA type.

Trimming left V 4 bases short and J 1 base short, with 16 bases between. The CDR3 has 16 amino acids. Germline V CDR1 and CDR2: MNHEY, SMNVEV (reference sequence). On this clonotype itself: The antigen is undetermined.

Study results and caveats: Of the TCR beta families, the public ones yielded a cumulative frequency that identified carriers of CMV plus the relevant HLA. CMV-specific HLA-C-restricted TCR beta clonotypes dominated the ex vivo response.

A single record per CDR3 protein comes from TCRdb applying MiXCR to the reads. This table has about 530,000 distinct CDR3 sequences, 26% appearing once. The sequenced material came from PBMCs. V usage is TRBV27 and J usage is TRBJ1-1, with D possibly matching TRBD1 (6 bases). This receptor was taken from a human donor in good health (CMV status not recorded). Some clones in this sample may be carry-over from other donors' samples. The chain's CDR3 is CASSSHPGQQNTEAFF. In nucleotides, the CDR3 is TGTGCCAGCAGTTCTCACCCCGGACAGCAGAACACTGAAGCTTTCTTT.